What follows is one T cell receptor beta chain and its context. The data were obtained in a study of metastatic and nonmetastatic thyroid tumors. TCRdb called clones again from the PCR reads with MiXCR. The sample lists about 33,000 clones; 18% were seen once. Germline lookup yields CDR1 SNHLY and CDR2 FYNNEI. There are 15 residues in the CDR3. V was cut by 4 bases and J by 1 base, with 12 bases left in between. Ahead of thyroid surgery, no patient had received treatment of any kind. What was sequenced was blood. The rearrangement uses TRBV2 and TRBJ2-3; the D gene is possibly TRBD2 (6 bases). This TCR was sampled from a male donor with papillary thyroid cancer or a benign thyroid nodule (not recorded which). Some clones in this sample may be carry-over from other donors' samples. CDR3 DNA sequence: TGTGCCAGCAGTGTAGTAGCGGAGGGCACAGATACGCAGTATTTT. Amino acids: CASSVVAEGTDTQYF.